This is a list of T cell receptor beta chains from one sample in a study of vaccination and CD4 T cells after COVID-19. For these TCRs, the target antigens are not known. Each CDR3 protein is one row after TCRdb ran MiXCR on the PCR reads. The data show around 18,000 distinct CDR3 sequences, around 40% seen once. The material sequenced was CD4+ T cells from blood, cultured in vitro, taken about 7 months after SARS-CoV-2 vaccination. The receptor set was obtained from a human donor who had recovered from COVID-19. Each CDR3 is given with its conserved first and last residue. Fields, in order: V gene, D gene, clone size, J gene, CDR3 DNA, CDR3 protein. D genes are given only for firm matches. Expanded clones get a size class; other rows say once, few or many, or leave the size out.

TRBV24-1	TRBD1	-	TRBJ2-1	TGTGCCACCAGGGGGACGGGGACAGGGGTGGTCAATGAGCAGTTCTTC	CATRGTGTGVVNEQFF
TRBV6-1	-	-	TRBJ2-2	TGTGCCAGCCTCGAGGGGAACACCGGGGAGCTGTTTTTT	CASLEGNTGELFF
TRBV7-2	TRBD2	few	TRBJ2-4	TGTGCCAGCAGCTCAATGCGGGCTAGCGGGAGAGTTCAGTACTTC	CASSSMRASGRVQYF
TRBV19	-	once	TRBJ1-6	TGTGCCAGTAAACTCAGACCCGGACAGCCCGCCGATAATTCACCCCTCCACTTT	CASKLRPGQPADNSPLHF
TRBV7-9	-	once	TRBJ2-1	TGTGCCAGCAGCGTCGACACCGGGGGGCGATGGAATGAGCAGTTCTTC	CASSVDTGGRWNEQFF
TRBV6-1	TRBD2	medium-sized	TRBJ2-7	TGTGCCAGCAGCGCCGCCGGGACTAGCCTTTACGAGCAGTACTTC	CASSAAGTSLYEQYF
TRBV2	-	-	TRBJ2-3	TGTGCCAGCAGTGCCGAGGACATTGGGCGCACAGATACGCAGTATTTT	CASSAEDIGRTDTQYF
TRBV6-1	-	-	TRBJ2-1	TGTGCCAGCAGGTTAGACCGACGGGATGAGCAGTTCTTC	CASRLDRRDEQFF
TRBV2	-	-	TRBJ1-2	TGTGCCAGCAGTGTACCAGGGAATAACTATGGCTACACCTTC	CASSVPGNNYGYTF
TRBV4-3	-	-	TRBJ2-3	TGCGCCAGCAGCCATGGGGGAACAGTAACAGATACGCAGTATTTT	CASSHGGTVTDTQYF
TRBV20-1	-	-	TRBJ2-6	TGCAGTGCTCACCCGGCTTCTTCGGCCAACGTCCTGACTTTC	CSAHPASSANVLTF
TRBV19	TRBD2	-	TRBJ2-3	TGTGCCACCAAACCGGGACTAGCTCCAGATACGCAGTATTTT	CATKPGLAPDTQYF
TRBV19	TRBD2	-	TRBJ2-3	TGTGCCAGTAGTATCTTTGCGGGGGGCACAGATACGCAGTATTTT	CASSIFAGGTDTQYF
TRBV7-2	-	-	TRBJ1-6	TGTGCCAGCAGCTTAGCGGGAGGGAGGAATTCACCCCTCCACTTT	CASSLAGGRNSPLHF
TRBV6-1	-	few	TRBJ2-3	TGTGCCGGCAGTCAAAGCTACAAAGATACGCAGTATTTT	CAGSQSYKDTQYF
TRBV6-1	-	once	TRBJ2-3	TGTGCCAGCAGTGAAGCTTCTAGCCCTAGCACAGATACGCAGTATTTT	CASSEASSPSTDTQYF
TRBV20-1	-	few	TRBJ1-2	TGCAGTGCTAGAGTGGCCAGGAACTATGGCTACACCTTC	CSARVARNYGYTF
TRBV7-7	-	few	TRBJ2-3	TGTGCTAGCAGCTTCGGGAATAGCGTCACAGATACGCAGTATTTT	CASSFGNSVTDTQYF
TRBV7-2	-	-	TRBJ1-6	TGTGCCAGCAGCATTACCAATTCACCCCTCCACTTT	CASSITNSPLHF
TRBV18	TRBD2	few	TRBJ2-1	TGTGCCAGCTCACCACCGGGACTAGCGGGAGTTCACAATGAGCAGTTCTTC	CASSPPGLAGVHNEQFF
TRBV7-2	-	-	TRBJ1-1	TGTGCCAGCAGCCGAGGACATGGCGAGTCAGCTTTCTTT	CASSRGHGESAFF
TRBV5-4	-	-	TRBJ2-2	TGTGCCAGCAGCTTGACAGGCACGAACACCGGGGAGCTGTTTTTT	CASSLTGTNTGELFF
TRBV6-5	-	-	TRBJ2-7	TGTGCCAGCAGTTACTTACAGGGTCAAGGCGAGCAGTACTTC	CASSYLQGQGEQYF
TRBV20-1	TRBD2	few	TRBJ2-1	TGCAGTGCTAGAGATCCCTATAGCGGGATATCAGCCGAGCAGTTCTTC	CSARDPYSGISAEQFF
TRBV10-3	-	-	TRBJ2-5	TGTGCCATCAGTGAGTCGACTGGGGAGACCCAGTACTTC	CAISESTGETQYF
TRBV27	-	once	TRBJ2-7	TGTGCCAGCGGGTCTAGCTTTGGAAACTACGAGCAGTACTTC	CASGSSFGNYEQYF
TRBV6-1	-	-	TRBJ2-3	TGTGCCAGCAGGCGCGGAACTAACCCCACAGATACGCAGTATTTT	CASRRGTNPTDTQYF
TRBV10-3	TRBD2	few	TRBJ2-5	TGTGCCATCAGTGGGGAGCGGGGGGCCCTATTTTCGACCCAGTACTTC	CAISGERGALFSTQYF
TRBV27	-	-	TRBJ1-2	TGTGCCAGCAGTTTATCGGGGGGGACGCCCCTACCGGGTGGCTACACCTTC	CASSLSGGTPLPGGYTF
TRBV7-6	-	-	TRBJ2-7	TGTGCCAGCAGTCACCCATGGACGGGGGCTCGCTCCTACGAGCAGTACTTC	CASSHPWTGARSYEQYF
TRBV7-3	-	few	TRBJ1-1	TGTGCCAGCAGATTAGACAGCCACACTGAAGCTTTCTTT	CASRLDSHTEAFF
TRBV19	TRBD1	-	TRBJ1-1	TGTGCCAGTAGGCCCACAGGGGACACTGAAGCTTTCTTT	CASRPTGDTEAFF
TRBV20-1	TRBD2	-	TRBJ2-3	TGCAGTGCTAGTGGGCTAGCGGGAGCAGATACGCAGTATTTT	CSASGLAGADTQYF
TRBV11-3	-	-	TRBJ2-1	TGTGCCAGCAGCTGGGAGGGCACAGGGTCCGACAATGAGCAGTTCTTC	CASSWEGTGSDNEQFF
TRBV7-9	TRBD1	-	TRBJ1-6	TGTGCCAGCAGCTCGGACAGGGACTATAATTCACCCCTCCACTTT	CASSSDRDYNSPLHF
TRBV7-8	-	-	TRBJ2-2	TGTGCCAGCAGCTTAGAACTAGCCACCGGGGAGCTGTTTTTT	CASSLELATGELFF
TRBV6-1	-	few	TRBJ2-5	TGTGCCAGCAGTGAGGGACTTCTATACCAAGAGACCCAGTACTTC	CASSEGLLYQETQYF
TRBV4-2	TRBD1	-	TRBJ2-7	TGTGCCAGCAGCCAAGATCGGACAGGTCTCTACGAGCAGTACTTC	CASSQDRTGLYEQYF
TRBV20-1	-	-	TRBJ2-1	TGCAGTGCTAGAACGGCGGGACCAGACGGAGGGAGTGAGCAGTTCTTC	CSARTAGPDGGSEQFF
TRBV24-1	-	once	TRBJ2-5	TGTGCCACCAGTGATTTGTCGGGGGGCGGAGAGACCCAGTACTTC	CATSDLSGGGETQYF
TRBV2	-	-	TRBJ2-3	TGTGCCAGCCGAACTAGGGCAGATACGCAGTATTTT	CASRTRADTQYF
TRBV20-1	-	-	TRBJ2-7	TGCAGTGCTATTTTTTGGGGGCGAGCCTACGAGCAGTACTTC	CSAIFWGRAYEQYF
TRBV30	-	-	TRBJ1-2	TGTGCCTGGAGTGGGGGACATAATTCTGGCTACACCTTC	CAWSGGHNSGYTF
TRBV20-1	TRBD2	-	TRBJ2-7	TGCAGTGCTAGAGGGGGGTTCGGCAGCGGGAGGGGATTGGTCGACGAGCAGTACTTC	CSARGGFGSGRGLVDEQYF
TRBV6-1	-	-	TRBJ2-7	TGTGCCAGCTCCAAACCCGAGGGCTCCTACGAGCAGTACTTC	CASSKPEGSYEQYF
TRBV5-4	TRBD1	-	TRBJ2-5	TGTGCCAGCAGCCCGGGACAGAGAGGGTTAGAGACCCAGTACTTC	CASSPGQRGLETQYF
TRBV23-1	-	-	TRBJ1-2	TGCGCCAGCAGTCAATCCGTAGACACGAACTATGGCTACACCTTC	CASSQSVDTNYGYTF
TRBV15	-	medium-sized	TRBJ2-7	TGTGCCACCAGCACTGTTACGGAGACCCTTTACTACGAGCAGTACTTC	CATSTVTETLYYEQYF
TRBV20-1	TRBD2	-	TRBJ2-2	TGCAGTGCTAGAGACCGGACTAGCGGGAGTGTTGGGGAGCTGTTTTTT	CSARDRTSGSVGELFF
TRBV7-9	TRBD2	few	TRBJ2-1	TGTGCCAGCTGGGAGCGGGACTCCTACAATGAGCAGTTCTTC	CASWERDSYNEQFF
TRBV23-1	TRBD1	-	TRBJ1-5	TGCGCCAGCAGTCTACAGGGGAACAATCAGCCCCAGCATTTT	CASSLQGNNQPQHF
TRBV7-2	-	-	TRBJ2-2	TGTGCCAGCAGCTTATTTCTCGCGGGGGCCACCGGGGAGCTGTTTTTT	CASSLFLAGATGELFF
TRBV24-1	-	-	TRBJ2-5	TGTGCCACCAGTGATGGGGGGCTCGCGGGAAACTACCAAGAGACCCAGTACTTC	CATSDGGLAGNYQETQYF
TRBV7-9	-	-	TRBJ2-1	TGTGCCAGCAGCTTAGAGGGAAGCTGGGAAAAGAATGAGCAGTTCTTC	CASSLEGSWEKNEQFF
TRBV7-3	-	-	TRBJ2-5	TGTGCCAGCAGCTTAGGTGGGAGTGAGACCCAGTACTTC	CASSLGGSETQYF
TRBV20-1	TRBD2	-	TRBJ2-1	TGCAGTGCTTACGGACTAGCGGGAGTACCTGAGCAGTTCTTC	CSAYGLAGVPEQFF
TRBV6-5	-	few	TRBJ2-7	TGTGCCAGCAGTTTCGGGGTACACTACGAGCAGTACTTC	CASSFGVHYEQYF
TRBV7-6	TRBD2	-	TRBJ2-5	TGTGCCAGCAGCTTCCCTTCAGCGGGGGGGGAAGAGACCCAGTACTTC	CASSFPSAGGEETQYF
TRBV7-9	TRBD2	large	TRBJ2-1	TGTGCCAGCAGCTTAGAGGGCGGGAGCGCAGATGAGCAGTTCTTC	CASSLEGGSADEQFF